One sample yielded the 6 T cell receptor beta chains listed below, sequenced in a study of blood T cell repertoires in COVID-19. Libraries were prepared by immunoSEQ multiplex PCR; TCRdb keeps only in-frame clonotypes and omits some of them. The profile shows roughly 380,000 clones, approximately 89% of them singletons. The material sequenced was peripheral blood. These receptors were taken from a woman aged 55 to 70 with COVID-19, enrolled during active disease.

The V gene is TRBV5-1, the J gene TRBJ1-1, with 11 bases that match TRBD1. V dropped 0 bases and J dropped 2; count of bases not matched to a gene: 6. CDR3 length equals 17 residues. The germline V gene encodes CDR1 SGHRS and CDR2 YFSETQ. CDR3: CASSLGDRGYLNTEAFF. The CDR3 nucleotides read TGCGCCAGCAGCTTGGGGGACAGGGGGTATCTCAACACTGAAGCTTTCTTT.

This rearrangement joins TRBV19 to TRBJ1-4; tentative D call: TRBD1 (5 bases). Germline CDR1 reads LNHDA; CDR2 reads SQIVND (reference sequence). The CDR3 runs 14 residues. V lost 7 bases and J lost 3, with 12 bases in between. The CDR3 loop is CASTFPGSNEKLFF. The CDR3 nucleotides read TGTGCCAGTACCTTCCCAGGGTCTAATGAAAAACTGTTTTTT.

CDR3 DNA sequence: TGTGCCAGCAGCGCAACAGGGAACACTGAAGCTTTCTTT. Amino acid sequence: CASSATGNTEAFF. The genes are TRBV11-3 and TRBJ1-1; D perhaps matches TRBD1 (5 bases). Deletions cut 5 bases from V and 1 base from J, with 8 bases between. Germline CDR1 reads SGHNT; CDR2 reads YENEEA. This CDR3 has 13 amino acids. Filled out from reference TRBV11-3 and TRBJ1-1, the complete variable domain reads EAGVVQSPRYKIIEKKQPVAFWCNPISGHNTLYWYLQNLGQGPELLIRYENEEAVDDSQLPKDRFSAERLKGVDSTLKIQPAELGDSAVYLCASSATGNTEAFFGQGTRLTVV.

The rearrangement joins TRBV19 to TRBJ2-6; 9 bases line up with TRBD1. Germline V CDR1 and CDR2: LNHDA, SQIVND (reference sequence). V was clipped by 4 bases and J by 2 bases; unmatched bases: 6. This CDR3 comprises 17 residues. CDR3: CASSRGTGFTGANVLTF. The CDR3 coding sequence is TGTGCCAGTAGTAGAGGGACAGGGTTTACTGGGGCCAACGTCCTGACTTTC.

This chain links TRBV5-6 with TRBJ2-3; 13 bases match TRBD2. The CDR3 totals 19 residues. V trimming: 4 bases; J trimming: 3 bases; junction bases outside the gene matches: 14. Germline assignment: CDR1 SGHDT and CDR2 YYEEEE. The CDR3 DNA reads TGTGCCAGCAGCCGTCCCCCACTAGCGGGGGGGCCTGGAACAGATACGCAGTATTTT. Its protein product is CASSRPPLAGGPGTDTQYF. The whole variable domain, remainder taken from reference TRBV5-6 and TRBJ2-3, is DAGVTQSPTHLIKTRGQQVTLRCSPKSGHDTVSWYQQALGQGPQFIFQYYEEEERQRGNFPDRFSGHQFPNYSSELNVNALLLGDSALYLCASSRPPLAGGPGTDTQYFGPGTRLTVL.

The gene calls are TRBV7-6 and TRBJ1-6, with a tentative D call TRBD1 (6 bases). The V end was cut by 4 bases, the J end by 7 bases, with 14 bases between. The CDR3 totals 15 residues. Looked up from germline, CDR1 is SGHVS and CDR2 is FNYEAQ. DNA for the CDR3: TGTGCCAGCAGCTCGCTTAGGACAGACAATTCACCCCTCCACTTT. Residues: CASSSLRTDNSPLHF.